One and the same sample provided the 29 T cell receptor beta chains below, sequenced in a study of post-analysis software for immune sequencing data. Their cognate antigens are unknown. Prepared TCR beta cDNA libraries contained unique molecular identifiers. TCRdb passed the PCR reads through MiXCR, listing each CDR3 protein once. The sample has 380,000 or so distinct CDR3 sequences; around 37% are singletons. Study results and limitations: When patients were compared with controls, a handful of TRBV segments were more frequent, TRBV5-6, TRBV5-1 and TRBV20-1 among them.

The sample taken for sequencing was blood. All receptors derive from a girl aged 10 to 17 with multiple sclerosis.

This clonotype was found a few times. The rearrangement joins TRBV6-6 to TRBJ1-6; D possibly corresponds to TRBD1 (5 bases). Germline CDR1 is MNHNY and CDR2 is SVGAGI (reference sequence). The CDR3 has 15 residues. V dropped 6 bases and J dropped 6 bases, with 15 bases sitting between them. CDR3 DNA: TGTGCCAGCAGGGCACAGACAGCTATTAATTCACCCCTCCACTTT. Translating gives CASRAQTAINSPLHF.

The CDR3 DNA is TGCAGCGTTGAGGACACAGCGTACACTGAAGCTTTCTTT. Its translation: CSVEDTAYTEAFF. The chain is built from TRBV29-1 and TRBJ1-1; D might be TRBD1 (5 bases). The CDR3 is made up of 13 amino acids. Per the germline V gene, CDR1 is SQVTM and CDR2 is ANQGSEA. V lost 3 bases and J 3 bases, leaving 11 bases between the germline ends.

This clonotype was seen a handful of times. This chain uses TRBV4-1 with TRBJ2-7; D is perhaps TRBD1 (5 bases). From germline, CDR1 is MGHRA and CDR2 YSYEKL. This CDR3 has 17 residues. The V and J ends lost 2 bases and 3 bases respectively, with 20 bases between them. CDR3 in DNA: TGCGCCAGCAGCCAACACCATAGTCCGAGACAGTTCTACGAGCAGTACTTC. It specifies CASSQHHSPRQFYEQYF.

For this clonotype: At one end, the junction sequence differs from germline, possibly due to a read error. The V gene is TRBV11-2, the J gene TRBJ1-1; D remains unclear. In germline, CDR1 is SGHAT, CDR2 FQNNGV. The CDR3 runs 13 residues. CDR3 loop: CASSSDWNTETFF. CDR3 nucleotides: TGTGCCAGCAGCTCCGATTGGAACACTGAAACTTTCTTT.

This clonotype came up a few times. The chain employs TRBV6-1 and TRBJ2-7, with a possible D match to TRBD1 (5 bases). CDR1 and CDR2 from the germline V gene are MNHNS and SASEGT. The CDR3 has 15 residues. The germline V and J ends were trimmed by 8 bases and 3 bases, with 20 bases remaining between them. The CDR3 sequence: CASQTMTVILYEQYF. In DNA form, the CDR3 reads TGTGCCAGCCAAACCATGACAGTTATCCTCTACGAGCAGTACTTC.

The CDR3, as DNA: TGTGCCAGCAGTTACAGTCTACCCCAGGAAATAACAGATACGCAGTATTTT. Amino acid sequence: CASSYSLPQEITDTQYF. This chain uses TRBV6-2 or TRBV6-3 with TRBJ2-3; D unresolved. This CDR3 has 17 amino acids. V lost 2 bases to trimming and J lost 3 bases, with 18 bases between them. Germline CDR1 MNHEY, CDR2 SVGEGT.

V and J are TRBV7-2 and TRBJ2-7; tentative D call: TRBD1 (5 bases). CDR3 length: 15 residues. Germline V lookup: CDR1 SGHTA, CDR2 FQGNSA. V was shortened by 3 bases and J by 0 bases, with 12 bases between the two germline ends. The CDR3 loop is CASSFRQLSSYEQYF. The CDR3, as DNA: TGTGCCAGCAGCTTCCGACAGCTGAGCTCCTACGAGCAGTACTTC. The variable domain in full, completed from reference TRBV7-2 and TRBJ2-7, reads GAGVSQSPSNKVTEKGKDVELRCDPISGHTALYWYRQSLGQGLEFLIYFQGNSAPDKSGLPSDRFSAERTGGSVSTLTIQRTQQEDSAVYLCASSFRQLSSYEQYFGPGTRLTVT.

This clonotype was seen many times. The chain links TRBV3-1 to TRBJ2-1; D possibly corresponds to TRBD1 (6 bases). Germline lookup yields CDR1 LGHDT and CDR2 YNNKEL (reference sequence). Trimming pared 6 bases from V and 8 bases from J, leaving 8 bases between. There are 11 residues in the CDR3. The CDR3 region is CASSNRDEQFF. CDR3 DNA sequence: TGTGCCAGCAGTAACAGGGATGAGCAGTTCTTC.

The CDR3 bases are TGTGCCAGCAGCGCCAGAGTAGTCTCGGGGGATGGCGGCTACACCTTC. Translation: CASSARVVSGDGGYTF. The chain couples TRBV9 to TRBJ1-2, with D perhaps TRBD1 (5 bases). CDR1 and CDR2 from the germline V gene are SGDLS and YYNGEE. The CDR3 is 16 residues long. The V end was cut by 3 bases, the J end by 8 bases, with 23 bases between.

This clonotype was found many times. The rearrangement links TRBV10-3 to TRBJ1-2; unclear D gene. The germline V and J ends were trimmed by 0 bases and 1 base, with 6 bases remaining between them. Germline V lookup: CDR1 ENHRY, CDR2 SYGVKD. The CDR3 is 14 residues long. CDR3 sequence reads: CAISESGVNYGYTF. The CDR3 DNA is TGTGCCATCAGTGAGTCGGGAGTTAACTATGGCTACACCTTC.

This clonotype has ten or more counts. The chain employs TRBV7-8 and TRBJ2-1, with no clear D. The CDR3 sequence is 13 residues long. The ends were cut back, 5 bases at V and 1 base at J, with 6 bases in the middle. Germline loops: CDR1 SGHVS, CDR2 FQNEAQ. DNA of the CDR3: TGTGCCAGCAGCCACAGTTCCTACAATGAGCAGTTCTTC. It encodes CASSHSSYNEQFF.

The chain recombines TRBV27 with TRBJ2-1, with TRBD2 matching 10 bases. V trimming: 2 bases; J trimming: 7 bases; junction bases outside the gene matches: 8. Germline values: CDR1 MNHEY, CDR2 SMNVEV (reference sequence). CDR3 length: 16 residues. The CDR3 nucleotides read TGTGCCAGCAGTTTAAGATCCAGCGGGGGGGCGAATGAGCAGTTCTTC. Its translation: CASSLRSSGGANEQFF.

This sequence joins TRBV18 and TRBJ2-5, with D tentatively TRBD2 (5 bases). V lost 2 bases to trimming and J lost 1 base, with 11 bases between them. CDR1 and CDR2 from the germline V gene are KGHSH and LQKENI. The CDR3 length is 15 residues. The CDR3 DNA follows: TGTGCCAGCTCACCAAACTGGGAGCCCCAAGAGACCCAGTACTTC. The encoded protein is CASSPNWEPQETQYF. The full variable domain, rest sourced from reference TRBV18 and TRBJ2-5, is NAGVMQNPRHLVRRRGQEARLRCSPMKGHSHVYWYRQLPEEGLKFMVYLQKENIIDESGMPKERFSAEFPKEGPSILRIQQVVRGDSAAYFCASSPNWEPQETQYFGPGTRLLVL.

The V gene is TRBV9, the J gene TRBJ2-3; 8 bases map to TRBD1. This CDR3 contains 15 residues. Trimming took 5 bases from V and 4 from J; bases not matched to a gene: 9. Per the germline V gene, CDR1 is SGDLS and CDR2 is YYNGEE. The chain's CDR3 is CASSVIDRGADTQYF. The CDR3 region has the DNA TGTGCCAGCAGTGTCATTGACAGGGGCGCAGATACGCAGTATTTT.

This clonotype has more than one count but fewer than ten. V is TRBV9 and J is TRBJ1-1; D gene uncertain. CDR3 length: 13 amino acids. Between the trimmed V and J ends, which lost 0 bases and 3 bases, there was a span of 6 bases. The germline V gene encodes CDR1 SGDLS and CDR2 YYNGEE. The CDR3 spells CASSVATDTEAFF. In nucleotides, the CDR3 is TGTGCCAGCAGCGTAGCTACGGACACTGAAGCTTTCTTT.

The gene calls are TRBV5-1 and TRBJ1-3; no definite D call. Germline loops: CDR1 SGHRS, CDR2 YFSETQ. The V gene lost 0 bases and the J gene lost 4 bases, with 5 bases spanning the gap. The CDR3 consists of 13 residues. The CDR3 reads CASSLDTGNTIYF. The CDR3 nucleotides read TGCGCCAGCAGCTTGGACACAGGAAACACCATATATTTT.

The rearrangement joins TRBV7-2 to TRBJ2-3; 9 bases are shared with TRBD1. The germline V gene encodes CDR1 SGHTA and CDR2 FQGNSA. The V gene end was trimmed by 7 bases and the J gene end by 8 bases; junction bases not matched to a gene: 13. The CDR3 runs 15 residues. This chain's CDR3 is CASTFNTGGKGTQYF. CDR3 nucleotide sequence: TGTGCCAGCACCTTCAATACAGGGGGCAAGGGTACGCAGTATTTT.

J is TRBJ2-1 and V is TRBV6-6, with 12 bases aligning to TRBD2. CDR3 length: 16 amino acids. The V segment lost 7 bases and the J segment 2 bases; nucleotides outside the gene matches: 6. Germline V lookup: CDR1 MNHNY, CDR2 SVGAGI (reference sequence). The CDR3 here is CASNFRTSGAYNEQFF. The CDR3 bases are TGTGCCAGCAACTTCCGGACTAGCGGGGCCTACAATGAGCAGTTCTTC.

There are a few counts of this clonotype. The CDR3 DNA reads as TGCGCCAGCAGCCAAGAGCTCAGTAGCGGGGGGAGGTACGAGCAGTACTTC. As protein: CASSQELSSGGRYEQYF. The genes are TRBV4-1 and TRBJ2-4, with TRBD2 matching 10 bases. The last part of the DNA fits TRBJ2-7 better; the J call may be wrong. The CDR3 runs 17 residues. The germline CDR1 and CDR2 sequences are MGHRA and YSYEKL.

J is TRBJ2-1 and V is TRBV3-1, with TRBD2 matching 11 bases. Germline CDR1 reads LGHDT; CDR2 reads YNNKEL (reference sequence). J was trimmed by 8 bases and V by 3 bases; bases with no gene match: 6. The CDR3 totals 15 residues. In DNA form, the CDR3 reads TGTGCCAGCAGCCATGGGGGACTAGCGGAAGATGAGCAGTTCTTC. Protein sequence: CASSHGGLAEDEQFF.

This clonotype was counted a single time. The gene calls are TRBV10-3 and TRBJ2-7, with 7 bases fitting TRBD1. CDR1 is ENHRY and CDR2 is SYGVKD in the germline V gene. The CDR3 is 12 residues long. Trimming cost V 5 bases and J 5 bases; bases outside gene matches: 3. The CDR3 reads CAISRQGHEQYF. The CDR3 DNA reads TGTGCCATCAGTAGACAGGGTCACGAGCAGTACTTC.

This clonotype was observed a handful of times. V usage is TRBV28 and J usage is TRBJ1-2; no clear D. The CDR3 is made up of 14 amino acids. The V gene lost 4 bases and the J gene lost 4 bases, with 13 bases spanning the gap. Germline V lookup: CDR1 MDHEN, CDR2 SYDVKM. CDR3 amino acids: CASSSSGSSYGYTF. CDR3 nucleotide sequence: TGTGCCAGCAGTTCCTCCGGCAGCAGCTATGGCTACACCTTC.

In this sample, this clonotype turned up a few times. CDR3: CASSPGQVLEAFF. CDR3 in DNA: TGTGCCAGCAGCCCGGGACAGGTTCTTGAAGCTTTCTTT. The genes are TRBV12-3 or TRBV12-4 and TRBJ1-1, with TRBD1 matching over 8 bases. J lost 7 bases, V lost 6 bases, and 7 bases had no gene match. This CDR3 is built from 13 residues.

This clonotype appeared many times. This chain joins TRBV12-5 and TRBJ2-1; D is possibly TRBD1 or TRBD2 (5 bases each). This CDR3 spans 9 amino acids. V lost 9 bases to trimming and J lost 15 bases, with 12 bases between them. Germline CDR1 and CDR2: LGHNT and FRNRAP. The CDR3 sequence is CASGAVAFF. The CDR3, as DNA: TGTGCTAGCGGGGCGGTAGCGTTCTTC.

There are a few counts of this clonotype. This rearrangement joins TRBV12-3 or TRBV12-4 to TRBJ2-3; D remains ambiguous. Trimming pared 4 bases from V and 1 base from J, leaving 9 bases between. The CDR3 totals 14 residues. Written as DNA, the CDR3 is TGTGCCAGCAGTTCCCGGAAGGGCACAGATACGCAGTATTTT. It specifies CASSSRKGTDTQYF.

V and J are TRBV6-6 and TRBJ2-3, with D unclear. There are 16 residues in the CDR3. Trimming took 2 bases from V and 0 from J, leaving 12 bases between them. Germline CDR1 is MNHNY and CDR2 is SVGAGI (reference sequence). The CDR3 is CASSYIGVPSTDTQYF. In DNA, the CDR3 is TGTGCCAGCAGTTACATCGGCGTCCCTAGCACAGATACGCAGTATTTT.

The table lists this clonotype with many counts. The J gene is TRBJ2-3, the V gene TRBV13, with TRBD2 identical over 12 bases. Trimming at V came to 2 bases and at J to 6 bases, leaving 3 bases not matched to a gene. The CDR3 spans 15 residues. Germline CDR1 PRHDT, CDR2 FYEKMQ (reference sequence). The CDR3 loop is CASSLLAGGLDTQYF. CDR3 DNA sequence: TGTGCCAGCAGCTTACTAGCGGGGGGGCTCGATACGCAGTATTTT.

The chain recombines TRBV24-1 with TRBJ2-1; 11 nucleotides line up with TRBD2. Losses at the gene ends were 1 base for V and 6 bases for J; bases not matched to a gene: 1. The CDR3 extends over 15 amino acids. CDR1 and CDR2 (germline): KGHDR, SFDVKD. The CDR3 region is CATSDFSGGANEQFF. The CDR3 DNA sequence: TGTGCCACCAGTGATTTTAGCGGGGGGGCCAATGAGCAGTTCTTC.

As concerns this clonotype: One end of the junction does not line up with germline, which may come from a read error. The chain links TRBV7-6 to TRBJ2-5, with a possible D match to TRBD1 (6 bases). This CDR3 is built from 13 residues. From germline, CDR1 is SGHVS and CDR2 FNYEAQ. DNA of the CDR3: TGTGCCAGCAGCTATACAGGGCAAGGGACCCAGTACTTC. This sequence encodes CASSYTGQGTQYF. The complete variable domain, with remaining parts taken from reference TRBV7-6 and TRBJ2-5, reads GAGVSQSPRYKVTKRGQDVALRCDPISGHVSLYWYRQALGQGPEFLTYFNYEAQQDKSGLPNDRFSAERPEGSISTLTIQRTEQRDSAMYRCASSYTGQGTQYFGPGTRLLVL.